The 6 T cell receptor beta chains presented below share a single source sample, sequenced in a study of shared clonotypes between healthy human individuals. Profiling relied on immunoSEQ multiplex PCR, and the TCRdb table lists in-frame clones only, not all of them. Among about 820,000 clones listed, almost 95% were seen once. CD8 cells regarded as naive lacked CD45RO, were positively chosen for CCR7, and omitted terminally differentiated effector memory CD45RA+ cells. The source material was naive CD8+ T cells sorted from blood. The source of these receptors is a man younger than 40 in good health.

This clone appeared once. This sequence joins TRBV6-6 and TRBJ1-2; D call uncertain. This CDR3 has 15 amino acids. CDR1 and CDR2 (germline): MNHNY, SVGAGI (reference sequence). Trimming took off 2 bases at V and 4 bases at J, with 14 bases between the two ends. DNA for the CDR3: TGTGCCAGCAGTTACGGGCACTCGGGTACCTATGGCTACACCTTC. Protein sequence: CASSYGHSGTYGYTF.

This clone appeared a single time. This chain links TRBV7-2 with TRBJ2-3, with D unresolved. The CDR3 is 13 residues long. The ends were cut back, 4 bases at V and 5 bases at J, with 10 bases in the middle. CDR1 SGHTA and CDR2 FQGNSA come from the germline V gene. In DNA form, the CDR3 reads TGTGCCAGCAGCTCGAACCTGGTAGATACGCAGTATTTT. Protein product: CASSSNLVDTQYF.

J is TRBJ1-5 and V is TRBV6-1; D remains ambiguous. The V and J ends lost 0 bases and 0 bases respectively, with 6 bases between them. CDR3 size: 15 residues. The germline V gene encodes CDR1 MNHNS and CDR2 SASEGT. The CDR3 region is CASSEAFYSNQPQHF. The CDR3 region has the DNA TGTGCCAGCAGTGAAGCCTTCTATAGCAATCAGCCCCAGCATTTT.

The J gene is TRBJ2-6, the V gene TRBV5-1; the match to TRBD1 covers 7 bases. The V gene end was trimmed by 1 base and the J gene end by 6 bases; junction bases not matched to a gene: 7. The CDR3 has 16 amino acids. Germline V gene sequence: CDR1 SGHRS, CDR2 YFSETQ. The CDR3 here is CASSLRGPHEANVLTF. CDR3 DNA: TGCGCCAGCAGCTTGAGGGGGCCTCATGAGGCCAACGTCCTGACTTTC.

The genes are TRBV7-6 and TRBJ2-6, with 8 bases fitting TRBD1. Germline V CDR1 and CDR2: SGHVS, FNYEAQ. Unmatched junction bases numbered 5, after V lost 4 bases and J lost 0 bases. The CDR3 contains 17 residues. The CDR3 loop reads CASSSRTGSSGANVLTF. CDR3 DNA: TGTGCCAGCAGCTCCCGGACAGGGAGCTCTGGGGCCAACGTCCTGACTTTC.

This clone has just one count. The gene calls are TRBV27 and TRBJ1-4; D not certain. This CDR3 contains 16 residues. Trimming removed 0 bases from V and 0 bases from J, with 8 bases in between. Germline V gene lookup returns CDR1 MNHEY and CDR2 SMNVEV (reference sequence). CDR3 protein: CASSLSPRTTNEKLFF. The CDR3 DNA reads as TGTGCCAGCAGTTTATCCCCGAGAACAACTAATGAAAAACTGTTTTTT.